Given below is one T cell receptor beta chain in context. Clones were sequenced by immunoSEQ multiplex PCR, and TCRdb holds only the in-frame ones, with some missing. In the table there are around 400,000 clones, roughly 84% of which are singletons. These data come from a study of blood T cell repertoires in COVID-19. CDR1 and CDR2 from the germline V gene are SNHLY and FYNNEI. The CDR3 contains 15 residues. With 8 bases removed from V and 1 base from J, the gap between germline ends came to 17 bases. The chain links TRBV2 to TRBJ1-1; perhaps TRBD1 as D (5 bases). The clonotype was recovered from a woman in her late teens or twenties who had been exposed to COVID-19. Sample: PBMCs or T cells enriched from blood (not recorded which). The CDR3 spells CASAALNGGNTEAFF. The CDR3 DNA reads as TGTGCCAGCGCCGCACTAAACGGGGGGAACACTGAAGCTTTCTTT.